This entry lists 18 T cell receptor beta chains sequenced from one sample in a study of molecular identifiers for immune sequencing clone quantification. TCRdb analysed the PCR reads with MiXCR anew, one entry per CDR3 protein. The repertoire holds fewer than 350,000 distinct CDR3 sequences, with about 20% as singletons. The sample was naive CD8+ T cells from blood, with Jurkat cell RNA spiked in. Subset noted: FACS-sorted CD8+CD4-CCR7+CD45RA+ naive T cells. These receptors all stem from a human donor in good health. Some libraries in this study had Jurkat cell RNA spiked in.

Notes on this clonotype: A read error may be the cause here, since a much bigger clone is one base away. This rearrangement joins TRBV7-9 to TRBJ2-3; D perhaps matches TRBD2 (5 bases). The CDR3 is 14 amino acids. The V and J ends lost 3 bases and 4 bases respectively, with 11 bases between them. The germline V gene has CDR1 SEHNR and CDR2 FQNEAQ (reference sequence). Here the CDR3 DNA reads TGTGCCAGCAGCTTTTCCGGGATCGCAGATACGCAGTATTTT. Protein sequence: CASSFSGIADTQYF.

The chain carries TRBV6-2 or TRBV6-3 and TRBJ1-1; no firm D call. CDR3 length equals 16 residues. The germline V gene has CDR1 MNHEY and CDR2 SVGEGT. V lost 0 bases to trimming and J lost 0 bases, with 11 bases between them. As DNA, the CDR3 is TGTGCCAGCAGTTACTCGCAGACCCTAATGAACACTGAAGCTTTCTTT. Its protein is CASSYSQTLMNTEAFF.

A remark on this clonotype: A much larger clone lies one base from this, so it may be a read error. The gene calls are TRBV27 and TRBJ1-1, with D possibly TRBD1 on 5 matching bases. In germline, CDR1 is MNHEY, CDR2 SMNVEV (reference sequence). There are 14 residues in the CDR3. V lost 4 bases and J 4 bases, leaving 13 bases between the germline ends. This CDR3 reads CASSSPGTSTEAFF. As DNA, the CDR3 is TGTGCCAGCAGTTCACCCGGGACTAGCACTGAAGCTTTCTTT.

Concerning this clonotype itself: It may be a read error: a sequence one base away is much more abundant. The chain is built from TRBV28 and TRBJ1-5, with a tentative D call TRBD1 (6 bases). CDR1 and CDR2 (germline): MDHEN, SYDVKM. The CDR3 runs to 15 residues. CDR3 coding DNA: TGTGCCTGCAGTTTATACAGGGTTAGCAATCAGCCCCAGCATTTT. Protein product: CACSLYRVSNQPQHF. The full variable domain, its missing parts supplied by reference TRBV28 and TRBJ1-5, is DVKVTQSSRYLVKRTGEKVFLECVQDMDHENMFWYRQDPGLGLRLIYFSYDVKMKEKGDIPEGYSVSREKKERFSLILESASTNQTSMYLCACSLYRVSNQPQHFGDGTRLSIL.

A remark on this clonotype: Because it lacks the conserved phenylalanine or tryptophan at the end, this CDR3 is likely a read error. This sequence joins TRBV7-6 and TRBJ2-7; perhaps D is TRBD1 or TRBD2 (5 bases each). Looked up from germline, CDR1 is SGHVS and CDR2 is FNYEAQ. V was shortened by 5 bases and J by 2 bases, with 19 bases between the two germline ends. The CDR3 is 16 residues long. The CDR3 coding sequence is TGTGCCAGCAGCCCGGAAGTAGGGGAGCCGACCTACGAGCAGTACTCC. It yields the protein CASSPEVGEPTYEQYS.

This clonotype was seen repeatedly, ten times or more. The V and J genes are TRBV6-5 and TRBJ2-1; D may be TRBD1 (7 bases). Germline V gene lookup returns CDR1 MNHEY and CDR2 SVGAGI. This CDR3 region has 15 residues. Trimming took off 6 bases at V and 0 bases at J, with 12 bases between the two ends. Here the CDR3 reads CASRAGQNSYNEQFF. As DNA, the CDR3 is TGTGCCAGCAGGGCGGGACAGAACTCCTACAATGAGCAGTTCTTC.

In regard to this clonotype: A single base separates this from a much larger clone, so it may be a read error. V gene TRBV6-6 combines with J gene TRBJ1-1; D remains unclear. The CDR3 sequence is 13 residues long. The V gene's germline CDR1 is MNHNY and CDR2 SVGAGI (reference sequence). The DNA of the CDR3 is TGTGCCAGCAGTTACGATCGGAACACTAAAGCTTTCTTT. Its translation: CASSYDRNTKAFF.

The chain employs TRBV27 and TRBJ2-5, with TRBD1 matching 8 bases. J lost 4 bases, V lost 5 bases, and 12 bases had no gene match. Germline V gene sequence: CDR1 MNHEY, CDR2 SMNVEV (reference sequence). The CDR3 consists of 16 residues. The CDR3 loop reads CASSRLSTGGTETQYF. The CDR3, as DNA: TGTGCCAGCAGTAGATTATCCACAGGGGGTACAGAGACCCAGTACTTC.

This clonotype was seen a handful of times. The rearrangement joins TRBV4-1 to TRBJ1-1, with TRBD1 matching 9 bases. The V gene end was trimmed by 1 base and the J gene end by 13 bases; junction bases not matched to a gene: 7. From germline, CDR1 is MGHRA and CDR2 YSYEKL. This CDR3 has 13 residues. Here the CDR3 reads CASSQVWTGEVFF. For the CDR3, the DNA is TGCGCCAGCAGCCAAGTGTGGACAGGGGAGGTTTTCTTT.

In this sample, this clonotype turned up once. Possible read error: a much larger clone is one base away. The chain links TRBV3-1 to TRBJ1-1; tentative D call: TRBD1 (5 bases). Trimming pared 5 bases from V and 10 bases from J, leaving 14 bases between. Germline V gene sequence: CDR1 LGHDT, CDR2 YNNKEL (reference sequence). This CDR3 has 12 amino acids. The CDR3 sequence is CASSDRGAGAFF. DNA of the CDR3: TGTGCCAGCAGCGACCGTGGGGCTGGAGCTTTCTTT.

This clonotype was observed once. A single base separates this from a much larger clone, so it may be a read error. The J gene is TRBJ2-1, the V gene TRBV11-2; D is uncertain. Germline lookup yields CDR1 SGHAT and CDR2 FQNNGV. Deletions cut 5 bases from V and 9 bases from J, with 8 bases between. The CDR3 runs to 11 residues. The CDR3 nucleotides are TGTGCCAGCAGCCCGACGAGTGAGCAGTTCTTC. Its protein is CASSPTSEQFF.

Comments on this clonotype: The CDR3 ends on some other residue instead of the conserved phenylalanine or tryptophan, so this is likely a read error. No DNA is shown, since the ends of the CDR3 on it are uncertain; the CDR3 is the one TCRdb lists. This chain's CDR3 is CASSTSGTSGSICAFGEC. The chain recombines TRBV6-1 with TRBJ2-3; TRBD2 is taken as the D call from the table, unchecked against the DNA. The CDR3 is 18 residues long, counting both termini. Germline CDR1 and CDR2: MNHNS and SASEGT.

There are many counts of this clonotype. This sequence joins TRBV19 and TRBJ2-2, with D perhaps matching TRBD1 or TRBD2 (5 bases each). Germline CDR1 and CDR2: LNHDA and SQIVND (reference sequence). Trimming pared 3 bases from V and 4 bases from J, leaving 15 bases between. CDR3 size: 16 residues. CDR3 sequence (DNA): TGTGCCAGTAGTATGGGGGAACCTATGACCACCGGGGAGCTGTTTTTT. This translates into CASSMGEPMTTGELFF.

The sample holds a few counts of this clonotype. This sequence joins TRBV2 and TRBJ1-2, with D tentatively TRBD1 (6 bases). Trimming removed 2 bases from V and 5 bases from J, with 15 bases in between. Germline lookup yields CDR1 SNHLY and CDR2 FYNNEI. The CDR3 spans 15 residues. The CDR3 is CASSEWQGIEYGYTF. The CDR3 coding sequence is TGTGCCAGCAGTGAATGGCAGGGGATAGAATATGGCTACACCTTC. Using reference TRBV2 and TRBJ1-2 for the parts outside the CDR3, the full variable domain is EPEVTQTPSHQVTQMGQEVILRCVPISNHLYFYWYRQILGQKVEFLVSFYNNEISEKSEIFDDQFSVERPDGSNFTLKIRSTKLEDSAMYFCASSEWQGIEYGYTFGSGTRLTVV.

This clonotype came up many times. The chain uses TRBV7-9 and TRBJ2-7; D is unresolved. The germline CDR1 and CDR2 sequences are SEHNR and FQNEAQ (reference sequence). Between the trimmed V and J ends, which lost 6 bases and 7 bases, there was a span of 16 bases. CDR3 size: 13 residues. In nucleotides, the CDR3 is TGTGCCAGCAGGGAGTCGGAGTCACGGGAGCAGTACTTC. Its translation: CASRESESREQYF. Supplemented by reference TRBV7-9 and TRBJ2-7, the full variable domain reads DTGVSQNPRHKITKRGQNVTFRCDPISEHNRLYWYRQTLGQGPEFLTYFQNEAQLEKSRLLSDRFSAERPKGSFSTLEIQRTEQGDSAMYLCASRESESREQYFGPGTRLTVT.

Points on this clonotype: The junction departs from germline at one end; a sequencing error may be responsible. The chain has TRBV6-5 and TRBJ2-2; maybe TRBD2 (7 bases). The CDR3 consists of 15 residues. CDR1 and CDR2 from the germline V gene are MNHEY and SVGAGI. DNA of the CDR3: TGTGCCAGCAGTTACCAACAGATGGGCACCGGGGGGCTGTCTTTT. Translating gives CASSYQQMGTGGLSF.

Turning to this clonotype: Possible read error: a much larger clone is one base away. In nucleotides, the CDR3 is TGTGCCAGCAGGCTAGCGGGAGATCTTAACCCAGATACGCGGTATTTT. It yields the protein CASRLAGDLNPDTRYF. The rearrangement links TRBV28 to TRBJ2-3; 10 nucleotides align to TRBD2. CDR3 length equals 16 residues. Germline V gene lookup returns CDR1 MDHEN and CDR2 SYDVKM.

The table lists this clonotype with many counts. This chain links TRBV4-1 with TRBJ2-7, with 8 bases that match TRBD1. The CDR3 spans 14 residues. Germline CDR1 is MGHRA and CDR2 is YSYEKL. The junction had 2 bases not matched to a gene; V was cut back by 3 bases and J by 1 base. CDR3 coding DNA: TGCGCCAGCAGCCAGCGACAGGGGTCCTACGAGCAGTACTTC. The encoded protein is CASSQRQGSYEQYF.